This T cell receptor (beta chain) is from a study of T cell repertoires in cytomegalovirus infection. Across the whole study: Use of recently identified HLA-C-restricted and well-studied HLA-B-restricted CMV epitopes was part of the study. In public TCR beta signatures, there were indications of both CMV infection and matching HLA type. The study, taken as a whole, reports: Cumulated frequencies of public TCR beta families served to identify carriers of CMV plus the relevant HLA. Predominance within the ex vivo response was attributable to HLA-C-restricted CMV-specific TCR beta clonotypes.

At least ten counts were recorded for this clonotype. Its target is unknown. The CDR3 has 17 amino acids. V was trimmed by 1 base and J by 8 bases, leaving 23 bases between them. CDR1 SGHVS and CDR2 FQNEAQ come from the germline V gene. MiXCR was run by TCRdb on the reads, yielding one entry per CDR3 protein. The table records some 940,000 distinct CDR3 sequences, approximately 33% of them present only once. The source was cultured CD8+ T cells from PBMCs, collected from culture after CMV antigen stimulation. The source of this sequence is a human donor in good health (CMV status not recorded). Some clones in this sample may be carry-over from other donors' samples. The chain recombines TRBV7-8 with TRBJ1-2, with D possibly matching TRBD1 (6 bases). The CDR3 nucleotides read TGTGCCAGCAGCTTAGTCCCCGGGGGGACACCCGATGGAGGCTACACCTTC. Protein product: CASSLVPGGTPDGGYTF.